This T cell receptor beta chain was sequenced in a study of blood T cell repertoires in COVID-19 (TCRdb year 2020). Broadly, across the study: Samples from collaborators originated in the United States, Italy and Spain and spanned both the acute and convalescent phases of COVID-19. Deeply sampled blood TCRbeta repertoires from subjects exposed to, actively infected with, or recovered from COVID-19 were included in the dataset. The repertoires were released in a freely available public database meant as a resource for research on the immune response to SARS-CoV-2. Samples came from the ongoing ImmuneRACE study (first 160 participants) plus 1,254 subjects from 6 global collaborators. Where HLA class I and class II types were available, the types were taken from metadata supplied by the sample provider, not from assay-based typing. The prospective study material was composed of cDNA or gDNA derived from T cells, B-cell-depleted T cells, or PBMCs. Sample metadata almost always included a de-identified subject ID, COVID-19 status, age in years and sex.

CDR1 and CDR2 are drawn from the germline V gene (reference sequence): MNHNY, SVGAGI. The CDR3 runs 13 amino acids, cysteine and phenylalanine included. CDR3 DNA is the only sequence kept; it has 39 bases, read in frame from the first base. Unmatched junction bases come to 3, with V trimmed by 6 bases and J by 4 bases. TCRbeta CDR3 regions were amplified from genomic DNA by means of the immunoSEQ Assay, a bias-controlled multiplex PCR. On the authors' methods: The number of nucleated cells in each sample was estimated by amplification of reference gene primers within the assay. To quantify the absolute abundance of each unique TCRbeta CDR3 rearrangement, sequence reads were collapsed and filtered. For each sample, productive Simpson clonality was calculated by taking the square root of Simpson's diversity index across productive rearrangements. The table comes from immuneACCESS by way of TCRdb, which keeps in-frame sequences with V and J called. Part of the clones is missing from these tables; in studies checked, under half for an unresolved V gene and the rest for unknown reasons. V, J and clone size derive from that table, while D and trimming were established from the DNA sequence. The sample has 450,000 or so clones on record, around 91% of them singletons. 0.55% to 0.75% of the sample goes to the ten largest clones.

Participants in the prospective study were enrolled through a virtual design, were aged about 18 to 89 years, and lived in 24 United States geographic areas. Cohort assignment in the prospective study relied on participant-reported clinical history from a screening survey and a study questionnaire. Recovered participants in ImmuneRACE Cohort 3 were defined by two consecutive negative NP/OP PCR tests, clearance by a healthcare professional, or resolution of symptoms. In the prospective study, whole blood, serum and a nasopharyngeal or oropharyngeal swab were collected from each participant by mobile phlebotomists. Over a roughly 2-month period, participants in the prospective study had the option of providing additional blood draws and questionnaires. Prospective study blood samples were shipped either frozen or at room temperature before DNA extraction. On the study overall, not on this receptor specifically: Clinical and demographic metadata were provided uncurated, with the amount varying by source and participant.

In the case of this clone: No antigen is known for it. Per-nucleotide qualities are absent, and no much larger clonotype sits a single base away.

This receptor was obtained from a young man who had recovered from COVID-19. Recombination connected TRBV6-6 to TRBJ1-1; 9 of the junction bases match TRBD1. The sequenced sample was PBMCs or T cells enriched from blood (not recorded which). The CDR3 is CASRKTGGTEAFF. The DNA sequence is TGTGCCAGCAGAAAGACAGGGGGCACTGAAGCTTTCTTT.